These 29 T cell receptor beta chains were sequenced from one sample in a study of memory CD4+ T cells and cytomegalovirus serostatus. Single viable CD3+CD4+CD8-CD45RO+ cells were sorted as the memory CD4+ T cells. TCRdb's copy holds only in-frame clones and misses some; the assay was immunoSEQ multiplex PCR. The sample holds some 50,000 clones; roughly four fifths are singletons and the top ten take 1.5% to 2%. Sequenced material: memory CD4+ T cells from blood. These receptors all come from an adult in good health and CMV-seronegative.

This chain uses TRBV27 with TRBJ2-2, with D tentatively TRBD2 (5 bases). Germline CDR1 reads MNHEY; CDR2 reads SMNVEV (reference sequence). CDR3 length: 15 residues. V lost 6 bases and J 3 bases, leaving 14 bases between the germline ends. In DNA form, the CDR3 reads TGTGCCAGCAGCCCCCCGGCGGACTACACCGGGGAGCTGTTTTTT. Translated: CASSPPADYTGELFF.

This clone has a handful of counts. J is TRBJ1-2 and V is TRBV6-1, with a tentative D call TRBD1 (5 bases). V was clipped by 1 base and J by 1 base, with 10 bases between them. This CDR3 region has 15 residues. Germline V gene lookup returns CDR1 MNHNS and CDR2 SASEGT. The CDR3 DNA reads as TGTGCCAGCAGTGAAGTGGTACAGGTTAACTATGGCTACACCTTC. It codes for CASSEVVQVNYGYTF.

The CDR3 DNA follows: TGTGCCAGCAGCTTCGATAACTCTGGGGCCAACGTCCTGACTTTC. Protein sequence: CASSFDNSGANVLTF. V usage is TRBV7-3 and J usage is TRBJ2-6; no firm D call. Germline-derived CDR1 and CDR2 are SGHTA and FQGTGA. V was cut by 3 bases and J by 0 bases, with 6 bases left in between. This CDR3 is built from 15 residues. Complete variable domain (other parts from reference TRBV7-3 and TRBJ2-6): GAGVSQTPSNKVTEKGKYVELRCDPISGHTALYWYRQSLGQGPEFLIYFQGTGAADDSGLPNDRFFAVRPEGSVSTLKIQRTERGDSAVYLCASSFDNSGANVLTFGAGSRLTVL.

To note about this clone: Germline is not matched at one junction end, which may reflect a read error. CDR3 bases: TGTGCTAGCAGCTCCGACAGGGGGGACGAGCAGTACTTC. Protein sequence: CASSSDRGDEQYF. The rearrangement joins TRBV7-7 to TRBJ2-7, with 9 nucleotides matching TRBD1. Looked up from germline, CDR1 is SSHAT and CDR2 is FNYEAQ (reference sequence). There are 13 residues in the CDR3.

The genes are TRBV2 and TRBJ2-7; D is perhaps TRBD1 or TRBD2 (5 bases each). CDR3 length: 18 residues. The V gene lost 7 bases and the J gene lost 0 bases, with 25 bases spanning the gap. Germline lookup yields CDR1 SNHLY and CDR2 FYNNEI. CDR3 nucleotides: TGTGCCAGCAAGAAACAAGGGGACGCCACTTTCTTCTCCTACGAGCAGTACTTC. The encoded protein is CASKKQGDATFFSYEQYF.

The chain recombines TRBV19 with TRBJ1-5; TRBD1 matches 10 bases. This CDR3 is built from 15 residues. J gave up 5 bases and V 0 bases, and 1 base lay outside the gene matches. Germline CDR1 and CDR2: LNHDA and SQIVND (reference sequence). Written as DNA, the CDR3 is TGTGCCAGTAGTATAGAAGGACAGGGGGATCAGCCCCAGCATTTT. Amino acid sequence: CASSIEGQGDQPQHF. Combining the CDR3 with reference TRBV19 and TRBJ1-5 gives the whole variable domain DGGITQSPKYLFRKEGQNVTLSCEQNLNHDAMYWYRQDPGQGLRLIYYSQIVNDFQKGDIAEGYSVSREKKESFPLTVTSAQKNPTAFYLCASSIEGQGDQPQHFGDGTRLSIL.

The V and J genes are TRBV6-1 and TRBJ1-6; no clear D gene. V was clipped by 1 base and J by 7 bases, with 11 bases between them. Germline V gives CDR1 MNHNS, CDR2 SASEGT. This CDR3 region has 15 residues. The CDR3 DNA reads TGTGCCAGCAGTGAAGAGCCTTTGAGGAATTCACCCCTCCACTTT. This gives the protein CASSEEPLRNSPLHF.

V is TRBV5-6 and J is TRBJ2-5; no reliable D call. The CDR3 consists of 12 residues. Germline-derived CDR1 and CDR2 are SGHDT and YYEEEE. The ends were cut back, 1 base at V and 4 bases at J, with 5 bases in the middle. CDR3 in DNA: TGTGCCAGCAGCTTGTCCCCAGAGACCCAGTACTTC. This translates into CASSLSPETQYF.

A few counts support this clone. The CDR3 protein is CASSHRGMNTEAFF. DNA of the CDR3: TGTGCCAGCAGCCACCGAGGGATGAACACTGAAGCTTTCTTT. The rearrangement links TRBV5-5 to TRBJ1-1; no reliable D call. There are 14 residues in the CDR3. The germline gives CDR1 SGHKS, CDR2 YYEKEE (reference sequence). V was shortened by 4 bases and J by 0 bases, with 10 bases between the two germline ends. The full variable domain, its missing parts supplied by reference TRBV5-5 and TRBJ1-1, is DAGVTQSPTHLIKTRGQQVTLRCSPISGHKSVSWYQQVLGQGPQFIFQYYEKEERGRGNFPDRFSARQFPNYSSELNVNALLLGDSALYLCASSHRGMNTEAFFGQGTRLTVV.

The chain combines TRBV19 with TRBJ1-1, with TRBD1 matching 7 bases. CDR1 is LNHDA, CDR2 SQIVND, per germline (reference sequence). Trimming took 8 bases from V and 12 from J; bases not matched to a gene: 9. The CDR3 extends over 11 amino acids. CDR3 sequence: CASRQGPESFF. The CDR3 DNA reads as TGTGCCAGTCGACAGGGCCCCGAGTCTTTCTTT. Full variable domain (missing parts from reference TRBV19 and TRBJ1-1): DGGITQSPKYLFRKEGQNVTLSCEQNLNHDAMYWYRQDPGQGLRLIYYSQIVNDFQKGDIAEGYSVSREKKESFPLTVTSAQKNPTAFYLCASRQGPESFFGQGTRLTVV.

The chain joins TRBV6-4 to TRBJ2-3; D unresolved. Germline assignment: CDR1 MRHNA and CDR2 SNTAGT. CDR3 length: 15 amino acids. Trimming shortened V by 5 bases and J by 0 bases, and 12 bases separated the two germline ends. CDR3 nucleotide sequence: TGTGCCAGCAGTCTCCGCCCGGTGAGCACAGATACGCAGTATTTT. Amino acids: CASSLRPVSTDTQYF.

The CDR3 loop reads CASSQPGQGGYGYTF. The CDR3 DNA is TGTGCCAGCAGTCAGCCGGGACAGGGTGGCTATGGCTACACCTTC. The V call is TRBV28, the J call TRBJ1-2, with TRBD1 matching 9 bases. The ends lost 5 bases at V and 4 bases at J; junction bases unmatched: 8. CDR3 length equals 15 residues. Germline CDR1 and CDR2: MDHEN and SYDVKM.

J is TRBJ1-1 and V is TRBV9; D might be TRBD1 (5 bases). V was shortened by 0 bases and J by 3 bases, with 9 bases between the two germline ends. The CDR3 covers 14 residues. Per germline, CDR1 SGDLS and CDR2 YYNGEE. CDR3 coding DNA: TGTGCCAGCAGCGTAGGAATAGGGGACACTGAAGCTTTCTTT. Its translation: CASSVGIGDTEAFF.

The chain couples TRBV11-3 to TRBJ2-3, with TRBD2 identical over 9 bases. V lost 1 base and J lost 4; bases outside the gene matches: 3. There are 15 residues in the CDR3. CDR1 and CDR2 from the germline V gene are SGHNT and YENEEA. The CDR3 is CASSLGSGSADTQYF. CDR3 DNA sequence: TGTGCCAGCAGCTTAGGTAGCGGGAGCGCAGATACGCAGTATTTT.

V and J are TRBV28 and TRBJ2-1; 7 bases fit TRBD2. Germline CDR1 and CDR2: MDHEN and SYDVKM. Trimming removed 6 bases from V and 0 bases from J; junction bases left unmatched: 8. The CDR3 sequence is 16 residues long. CDR3 residues: CASRNSGFSSYNEQFF. In DNA form, the CDR3 reads TGTGCCAGCAGAAATAGCGGGTTTAGCTCCTACAATGAGCAGTTCTTC. The full variable domain, completed using reference TRBV28 and TRBJ2-1, is DVKVTQSSRYLVKRTGEKVFLECVQDMDHENMFWYRQDPGLGLRLIYFSYDVKMKEKGDIPEGYSVSREKKERFSLILESASTNQTSMYLCASRNSGFSSYNEQFFGPGTRLTVL.

V and J are TRBV18 and TRBJ2-2, with D hard to call. V was pared by 3 bases and J by 2 bases, with 1 base between. CDR1 KGHSH and CDR2 LQKENI come from the germline V gene. This CDR3 has 12 amino acids. The CDR3 is CASSPNTGELFF. The CDR3 DNA follows: TGTGCCAGCTCACCTAACACCGGGGAGCTGTTTTTT.

This chain joins TRBV28 and TRBJ1-2, with D perhaps matching TRBD1 (6 bases). Deletions cut 5 bases from V and 7 bases from J, with 17 bases between. CDR3 length: 14 residues. Per germline, CDR1 MDHEN and CDR2 SYDVKM. The CDR3 reads CASSPLWGAVGYTF. Here the CDR3 DNA reads TGTGCCAGCAGTCCCCTCTGGGGGGCGGTTGGCTACACCTTC.

Here the CDR3 reads CASGYNTGGFGPPLHF. CDR3 nucleotides: TGTGCCAGCGGTTACAACACAGGGGGCTTTGGGCCACCCCTCCACTTT. The chain links TRBV27 to TRBJ1-6; TRBD1 aligns across 9 bases. V lost 8 bases to trimming and J lost 11 bases; unmatched junction nucleotides: 16. The CDR3 has 16 amino acids. CDR1 MNHEY and CDR2 SMNVEV come from the germline V gene (reference sequence).

The chain recombines TRBV5-1 with TRBJ1-1; 8 positions match TRBD1. The CDR3 loop spans 17 amino acids. Germline-derived CDR1 and CDR2 are SGHRS and YFSETQ. Trimming at V came to 3 bases and at J to 1 base, leaving 11 bases not matched to a gene. The CDR3 nucleotides are TGCGCCAGCAGCTCTACCGGGACAGGCTTATCGAACACTGAAGCTTTCTTT. Its protein is CASSSTGTGLSNTEAFF.

This clone appeared a few times. The V gene is TRBV29-1, the J gene TRBJ1-5; D might be TRBD1 (6 bases). Per germline, CDR1 SQVTM and CDR2 ANQGSEA. V gave up 4 bases and J gave up 2 bases, with 9 bases separating them. The CDR3 spans 13 residues. The CDR3 nucleotides are TGCAGCGTTGTGGAGGGGGGCAATCAGCCCCAGCATTTT. Protein: CSVVEGGNQPQHF. Combining the CDR3 with reference TRBV29-1 and TRBJ1-5 gives the whole variable domain SAVISQKPSRDICQRGTSLTIQCQVDSQVTMMFWYRQQPGQSLTLIATANQGSEATYESGFVIDKFPISRPNLTFSTLTVSNMSPEDSSIYLCSVVEGGNQPQHFGDGTRLSIL.

The chain employs TRBV5-4 and TRBJ2-7, with 9 bases that match TRBD1. CDR1 SGHNT and CDR2 YYREEE come from the germline V gene (reference sequence). CDR3 size: 15 residues. The ends lost 0 bases at V and 6 bases at J; junction bases unmatched: 7. CDR3 in DNA: TGTGCCAGCAGCTTGGCTCAGGGACAGGGAGGCGAGCAGTACTTC. Amino acid sequence: CASSLAQGQGGEQYF.

The V call is TRBV7-9, the J call TRBJ2-6; a possible D gene is TRBD2 (6 bases). This CDR3 has 18 amino acids. V was cut by 3 bases and J by 0 bases, with 15 bases left in between. Germline V gives CDR1 SEHNR, CDR2 FQNEAQ (reference sequence). CDR3 sequence (DNA): TGTGCCAGCAGCTTTGGGCAGCGGGTAGGCTCTGGGGCCAACGTCCTGACTTTC. As protein: CASSFGQRVGSGANVLTF.

CDR3 sequence reads: CASSLGTSNFYNEQFF. As DNA, the CDR3 is TGTGCCAGCAGCTTGGGAACTAGCAACTTCTACAATGAGCAGTTCTTC. This chain uses TRBV7-9 with TRBJ2-1; D may be TRBD2 (6 bases). The CDR3 length is 16 residues. Germline lookup yields CDR1 SEHNR and CDR2 FQNEAQ (reference sequence). V lost 3 bases and J 3 bases, leaving 15 bases between the germline ends.

This chain connects TRBV6-1 to TRBJ2-7; no definite D call. Germline CDR1 is MNHNS and CDR2 is SASEGT. The CDR3 has 12 residues. V lost 7 bases, J lost 2 bases, and 9 bases lay in between. CDR3 region: CASTRTTYEQYF. The CDR3 DNA follows: TGTGCCAGCACTCGCACAACCTACGAGCAGTACTTC.

V is TRBV19 and J is TRBJ1-3, with D possibly matching TRBD1 (6 bases). The CDR3 is made up of 15 amino acids. Trimming cost V 7 bases and J 4 bases, with 17 bases left between them. Germline V gene data show CDR1 as LNHDA and CDR2 as SQIVND (reference sequence). In DNA, the CDR3 is TGTGCCAGTACCCAAGGTCGGGGGCAAGGAAACACCATATATTTT. Amino acid sequence: CASTQGRGQGNTIYF.

V usage is TRBV6-6 and J usage is TRBJ2-1; 12 nucleotides line up with TRBD2. The V and J ends lost 2 bases and 12 bases, in that order; junction bases with no gene match: 8. CDR1 MNHNY and CDR2 SVGAGI come from the germline V gene (reference sequence). This CDR3 comprises 15 residues. CDR3 sequence reads: CASSYQASGRAGQFF. The CDR3 DNA sequence: TGTGCCAGCAGTTACCAGGCTAGCGGGAGGGCGGGGCAGTTCTTC.

Turning to this clone: One end of the junction does not line up with germline, which may come from a read error. This chain uses TRBV30 with TRBJ2-2; D might be TRBD2 (7 bases). Germline CDR1 is GTSNPN and CDR2 is SVGIG (reference sequence). The CDR3 length is 19 residues. CDR3 protein: CAWDLRGALGTPNTGGLFF. In DNA, the CDR3 is TGTGCCTGGGACCTACGGGGGGCCCTCGGTACTCCGAACACCGGGGGGCTGTTTTTT.

This chain uses TRBV5-1 with TRBJ2-5, with 9 bases that match TRBD1. CDR1 is SGHRS and CDR2 is YFSETQ in the germline V gene. This CDR3 contains 16 residues. With 4 bases clipped from V and 4 bases from J, the junction kept 11 bases outside the gene matches. CDR3 region: CASSVPTGGGGETQYF. As DNA, the CDR3 is TGCGCCAGCAGCGTCCCTACAGGGGGCGGAGGAGAGACCCAGTACTTC.

This clone was observed a handful of times. The rearrangement joins TRBV7-3 to TRBJ2-7; D is perhaps TRBD1 (7 bases). The germline V gene has CDR1 SGHTA and CDR2 FQGTGA. V lost 5 bases to trimming and J lost 0 bases, with 14 bases between them. The CDR3 is made up of 15 amino acids. CDR3 coding DNA: TGTGCCAGCAGCCTAGCGACAGGGTCCTCCTACGAGCAGTACTTC. It encodes CASSLATGSSYEQYF.